This T cell receptor beta chain was observed in a study of T cells in narcolepsy. Study observations and caveats: Healthy controls reportedly lacked the autoreactive clonotypes serially found in patients' blood. In some patient and control memory CD4+ samples, autoreactive clones were absent.

The data were produced by immunoSEQ multiplex PCR, yet TCRdb's version contains in-frame clones alone and is incomplete. In the table there are about 31,000 clones, just under 80% of which are singletons. The CDR3 spans 17 residues. As to this clone: What it binds is not known.

The TCR was taken from a human donor with narcolepsy. This chain joins TRBV21-1 and TRBJ2-4; TRBD2, the table's D call, lacks a check against the DNA. TRBV21-1 counts as a pseudogene. Sequencing input: CD45RA- memory CD4+ T cells from PBMCs. The CDR3 region is CASSEERREVAKNIQYF. In DNA form, the CDR3 reads TGTGCCAGCAGCGAGGAGAGGAGGGAGGTGGCCAAAAACATTCAGTACTTC.